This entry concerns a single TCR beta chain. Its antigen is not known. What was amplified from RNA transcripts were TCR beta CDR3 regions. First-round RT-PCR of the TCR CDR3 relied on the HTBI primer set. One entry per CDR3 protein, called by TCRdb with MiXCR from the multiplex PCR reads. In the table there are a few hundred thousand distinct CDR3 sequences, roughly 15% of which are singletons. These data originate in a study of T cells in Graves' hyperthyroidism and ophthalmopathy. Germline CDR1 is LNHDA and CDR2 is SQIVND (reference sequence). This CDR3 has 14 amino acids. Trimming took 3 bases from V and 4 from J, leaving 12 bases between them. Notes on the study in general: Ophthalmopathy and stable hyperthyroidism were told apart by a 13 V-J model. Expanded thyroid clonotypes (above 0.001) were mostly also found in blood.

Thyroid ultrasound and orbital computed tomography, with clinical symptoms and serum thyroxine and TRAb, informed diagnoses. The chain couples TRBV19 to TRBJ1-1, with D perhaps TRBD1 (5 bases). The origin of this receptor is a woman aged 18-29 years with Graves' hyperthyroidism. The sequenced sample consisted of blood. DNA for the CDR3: TGTGCCAGTAGTATCCAGGGTGCGGTCACTGAAGCTTTCTTT. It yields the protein CASSIQGAVTEAFF.